These T cell receptor beta chains were read from a single sample in a study of blood T cell repertoires in COVID-19. Here immunoSEQ multiplex PCR was the method, and the copy in TCRdb shows in-frame clones only, minus some. The sample shows some 90,000 clones, more than 80% of them seen only once. The sample consisted of peripheral blood. These receptors were collected from a woman aged 70 to 79 with acute or convalescent COVID-19. CDR3s include the opening cysteine and the closing phenylalanine or tryptophan. Each record gives: J gene, clone size, D gene, V gene, CDR3 DNA, CDR3 protein. D genes are given only for firm matches. Rows may omit the clone size; those that give it use once, few, many or a size class.

>TRBJ2-2|NA|TRBD1|TRBV27
TGTGCCAGTCGGACAGGGGTAAACACCGGGGAGCTGTTTTTT
CASRTGVNTGELFF
>TRBJ2-2|few|TRBD2|TRBV18
TGTGCCAGCTCACCACGGATTAGCGGGGGGAACACCGGGGAGCTGTTTTTT
CASSPRISGGNTGELFF
>TRBJ2-7|once|NA|TRBV18
TGTGCCAGCTCTTTCTTGGGCCCCGAGCAGTACTTC
CASSFLGPEQYF
>TRBJ1-5|NA|NA|TRBV5-5
TGTGCCAGCAGCTTGGGACAGAATCAGCCCCAGCATTTT
CASSLGQNQPQHF
>TRBJ2-7|NA|NA|TRBV7-9
TGTGCCAGCAGCGGCGTGGGGGCCTGGGAGCAGTACTTC
CASSGVGAWEQYF
>TRBJ2-5|few|NA|TRBV27
TGTGCCAGCAGTTTTGGAGGAGAGACCCAGTACTTC
CASSFGGETQYF
>TRBJ1-1|NA|NA|TRBV4-1
TGCGCCAGCAGCCAGGGGGGGTGGACTGAAGCTTTCTTT
CASSQGGWTEAFF
>TRBJ2-6|NA|TRBD1|TRBV25-1
TGTGCCAGCTCCTCAGGGGGCTCAGGGGCCAACGTCCTGACTTTC
CASSSGGSGANVLTF
>TRBJ2-7|NA|NA|TRBV28
TGTGCCAGCAGTAGGCCGCCGGGCTACGAGCAGTACTTC
CASSRPPGYEQYF
>TRBJ1-1|NA|TRBD1|TRBV6-5
TGTGCCAGCAGTTACGGAGGACAGGGAACGGAAGCTTTCTTT
CASSYGGQGTEAFF
>TRBJ1-4|NA|NA|TRBV9
TGTGCCAGCAGTCCCAATCTAGGAGGAGAAAAACTGTTTTTT
CASSPNLGGEKLFF
>TRBJ2-1|NA|NA|TRBV19
TGTGCCAGTAGTCAGGAGCGCGGGTTACGCTCCTACAATGAGCAGTTCTTC
CASSQERGLRSYNEQFF
>TRBJ2-7|NA|NA|TRBV6-6
TGTGCCAGCAGTTACCGACTGGACGAGCAGTACTTC
CASSYRLDEQYF
>TRBJ2-1|NA|NA|TRBV5-1
TGCGCCAGCAGCTTGGACGGCAATGAGCAGTTCTTC
CASSLDGNEQFF
>TRBJ2-2|NA|TRBD2|TRBV6-6
TGTGCCAGCAGAAGAGCGGGGGACACCGGGGAGCTGTTTTTT
CASRRAGDTGELFF
>TRBJ1-1|NA|NA|TRBV27
TGTGCCAGCAGTTTAATTAGCGGGAACACTGAAGCTTTCTTT
CASSLISGNTEAFF
>TRBJ1-3|NA|TRBD1|TRBV4-1
TGCGCCAGCAGCCAAGATCACAGGGGGCTATCTGGAAACACCATATATTTT
CASSQDHRGLSGNTIYF
>TRBJ1-2|NA|TRBD1|TRBV12-3/TRBV12-4
TGTGCCAGCAGTCGGACAGGGAGAGGCTACACCTTC
CASSRTGRGYTF
>TRBJ2-3|NA|TRBD2|TRBV7-9
TGTGCCAGCAGCTCACTAGCGGGGGACATTACAGATACGCAGTATTTT
CASSSLAGDITDTQYF
>TRBJ2-7|NA|TRBD1|TRBV3-1/TRBV3-2
TGTGCCAGCCGAGACAGGGGGACCTACGAGCAGTACTTC
CASRDRGTYEQYF
>TRBJ2-5|once|TRBD2|TRBV5-1
TGCGCCAGCAGCTCTAGCGGGGGGGAGGAGACCCAGTACTTC
CASSSSGGEETQYF
>TRBJ2-7|NA|TRBD1|TRBV7-6
TGTGCCAGCAGCTCGACAGGGAACGAGCAGTACTTC
CASSSTGNEQYF
>TRBJ2-7|NA|NA|TRBV28
TGTGCCAGCAGTTTATCACCGGGGGCCTACGAGCAGTACTTC
CASSLSPGAYEQYF
>TRBJ1-1|NA|NA|TRBV6-5
TGTGCCAGCTCTATCCGGGGTCGAACTGAAGCTTTCTTT
CASSIRGRTEAFF
>TRBJ2-7|NA|NA|TRBV5-1
TGCGCCAGCAGCTTGGGAACAGCCATCTCCTACGAGCAGTACTTC
CASSLGTAISYEQYF
>TRBJ1-1|NA|TRBD1|TRBV5-6
TGTGCCAGCAGCTCCGGGGACAGCCTCATGAACACTGAAGCTTTCTTT
CASSSGDSLMNTEAFF
>TRBJ1-1|NA|NA|TRBV28
TGTGCCAGCAGTTCCCGCGGGCGGAGTACTGAAGCTTTCTTT
CASSSRGRSTEAFF
>TRBJ1-2|NA|TRBD1|TRBV3-1/TRBV3-2
TGTGCCAGCAGCCAAGCCCGGGACAGGGGTTCCTATGGCTACACCTTC
CASSQARDRGSYGYTF
>TRBJ1-3|NA|TRBD1|TRBV3-1/TRBV3-2
TGTGCCAGCGGCGGCAGGGGGACAGGAAACACCATATATTTT
CASGGRGTGNTIYF
>TRBJ2-7|NA|NA|TRBV7-8
TGTGCCAGCAGCCCGGTGGTTAGCGCGAGCTCCTACGAGCAGTACTTC
CASSPVVSASSYEQYF
>TRBJ2-7|few|NA|TRBV5-1
TGCGCCAGCAGCTCACAACCAGGACTGAGCCCAAGCGACGAGCAGTACTTC
CASSSQPGLSPSDEQYF
>TRBJ1-2|NA|NA|TRBV28
TGTGCCAGCAGTTTACAGGAGGGGCGATCCTATGGCTACACCTTC
CASSLQEGRSYGYTF
>TRBJ1-1|NA|NA|TRBV30
TGTGCCTCCCATCTGAACACTGAAGCTTTCTTT
CASHLNTEAFF
>TRBJ1-2|few|NA|TRBV29-1
TGCAGCGTTCCTCGAGGAATCACTAACTATGGCTACACCTTC
CSVPRGITNYGYTF
>TRBJ2-1|NA|TRBD2|TRBV5-6
TGTGCCAGCAGCGCTGGGACTAGCTTGTCCTACAATGAGCAGTTCTTC
CASSAGTSLSYNEQFF
>TRBJ2-5|NA|TRBD2|TRBV5-1
TGCGCCAGCAGCTCGGGACTAGCGGGAGGGGAAGCGGAGACCCAGTACTTC
CASSSGLAGGEAETQYF
>TRBJ2-2|NA|NA|TRBV6-2/TRBV6-3
TGTGCCAGCAGCCTCACGCGGGAACCACGCGGGGAGCTGTTTTTT
CASSLTREPRGELFF
>TRBJ1-2|NA|NA|TRBV2
TGTGCCAGCAGTTTGACTGATAACTATGGCTACACCTTC
CASSLTDNYGYTF
>TRBJ2-7|NA|TRBD1|TRBV20-1
TGCAGTGCGGACACAGGGGGCGAGCAGTACTTC
CSADTGGEQYF
>TRBJ2-7|NA|NA|TRBV7-9
TGTGCCAGCAGCCCCATGACTTCCTACGAGCAGTACTTC
CASSPMTSYEQYF
>TRBJ1-2|NA|NA|TRBV28
TGTGCCAGCAGTTTACCAGGAGGCTACACCTTC
CASSLPGGYTF
>TRBJ1-5|once|TRBD1|TRBV28
TGTGCCACCCAGGACAGGGGAGTGCAGCCCCAGCATTTT
CATQDRGVQPQHF
>TRBJ1-1|NA|NA|TRBV6-5
TGTGCCAGCAGTTATGGGGGGTCCGAGAACACTGAAGCTTTCTTT
CASSYGGSENTEAFF
>TRBJ2-5|NA|TRBD2|TRBV11-2
TGTGCCAGCAGCACTACTAGCGGGAGGATCGAGACCCAGTACTTC
CASSTTSGRIETQYF
>TRBJ2-2|NA|TRBD1|TRBV5-4
TGTGCCAGCATGCCAGGGGGTTACGCCACCGGGGAGCTGTTTTTT
CASMPGGYATGELFF
>TRBJ2-1|NA|TRBD1|TRBV6-2/TRBV6-3
TGTGCCAGCAGCCTACAGGGGGCTGGGAATGAGCAGTTCTTC
CASSLQGAGNEQFF
>TRBJ1-4|NA|NA|TRBV28
TGTGCCAGCAGAGAGGGATTCGACGGAAAACTGTTTTTT
CASREGFDGKLFF
>TRBJ2-7|NA|TRBD1|TRBV5-8
TGTGCCAGCAGTCGAGGACAGGGGAGGTACGAGCAGTACTTC
CASSRGQGRYEQYF
>TRBJ1-5|once|NA|TRBV3-1/TRBV3-2
TGTGCCAGCAGCCAAGGGGGGGAAGGGCGTCAGCCCCAGCATTTT
CASSQGGEGRQPQHF
>TRBJ1-2|NA|NA|TRBV10-3
TGTGCCACCAGCGGGAATTCCTATGGCTACACCTTC
CATSGNSYGYTF